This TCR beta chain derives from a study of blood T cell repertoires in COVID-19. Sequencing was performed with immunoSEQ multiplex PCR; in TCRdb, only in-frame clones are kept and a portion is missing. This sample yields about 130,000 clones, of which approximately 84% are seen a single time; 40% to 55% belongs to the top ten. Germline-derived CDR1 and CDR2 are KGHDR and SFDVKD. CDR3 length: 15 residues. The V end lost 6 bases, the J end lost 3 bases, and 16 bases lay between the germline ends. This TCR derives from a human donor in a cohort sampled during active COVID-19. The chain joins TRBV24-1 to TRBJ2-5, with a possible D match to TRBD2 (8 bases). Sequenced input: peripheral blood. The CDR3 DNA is TGTGCCACCAGTCCGGGAGGGGGCGGGAAAGAGACCCAGTACTTC. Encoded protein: CATSPGGGGKETQYF.